This T cell receptor beta chain was captured by sequencing in a study of beta chain features in type 1 diabetes (dated by TCRdb to 2017 to 2018). General notes on the study: Mean age, gender distribution, total cell number and subset yield did not differ between patients and healthy donors. A total of roughly 100,000,000 sorted cells were examined across all samples, and the number of cells per subset was strongly correlated with RNA yield. Whereas all 30 or so donors provided naive and central memory subsets, regulatory and stem cell-like memory subsets were isolated from just 8 patients and about 8 healthy donors. The study compared the TCRB repertoires of sorted circulating CD4+ T cell subsets in recently diagnosed type 1 diabetes patients with those in matched healthy donors.

Each donor gave one peripheral blood draw, averaging roughly 120 mL, which was collected into heparinised tubes. A BD FACSAria II was used to sort naive, central memory, regulatory and stem cell-like memory CD4+ T cells with a panel that included CD45RO, CCR7, CD25, CD127, CD95 and CD27. All sorted populations exceeded 95% purity. PBMCs were isolated immediately by Lymphoprep density gradient centrifugation and stained directly without culture. So that batch effects would be minimized, each experiment stained and sorted samples in pairs, pairing one healthy donor with one patient. Concerning this clone: The clone's antigen remains unknown. Qualities for individual bases were not recorded, and no much larger clone is one base off.

The paper's findings and limits, for the study overall: At VDJ recombination sites, patients with type 1 diabetes made fewer insertions and deleted more nucleotides, a pattern implying thymic rearrangement abnormalities. Naive, central memory and regulatory TCRB repertoires appeared more similar among patients than among healthy donors. HLA sub-analyses involved small numbers of individuals, so any influence of HLA type on TCRB rearrangement remained unresolved. Sequencing cDNA rather than genomic DNA could over-represent highly expressing activated cells, although activation and CD3 levels did not differ between groups. Type 1 diabetes patients showed a moderate but significant shortening of TCRB CDR3 length in all four CD4+ subsets. PCR may preferentially amplify shorter templates, but because patient and control samples were amplified and corrected together, any resulting skew would affect both groups equally.

Its CDR3 holds 11 amino acids, cysteine through phenylalanine. The retained sequence is limited to the CDR3, 33 bases, with the frame set at the first base. V drops 5 bases and J drops 5 bases, leaving 6 bases in between. From the germline V gene (reference sequence), CDR1 is LNHDA and CDR2 is SQIVND. All of the isolated RNA was reverse transcribed with the High Capacity cDNA Reverse Transcription Kit, so expressed TCRB transcripts were sequenced. Deep immunoSEQ sequencing was performed on naive, central memory and regulatory T cell samples, with an average of approximately 3.9 million total reads per sample. Sorted cells were lysed in RLT buffer, and RNA was extracted using DNase-treated RNeasy Micro or Mini kits according to cell number. Each cell subset was processed on its own to prevent cross-contamination, while patient and healthy donor samples were processed together. Using the immunoSEQ multiplex PCR, TCRB sequences were amplified from cDNA into 87-bp fragments spanning the CDR3 region. Sequencing of the amplicons was done on the Illumina HiSeq platform. Per the authors' processing: PCR bias was computationally corrected using synthetic template baselines, reads within Hamming distance 2 were collapsed, and singletons that could not be merged were discarded. Reads were aligned against IMGT so that V, D and J genes, CDR3 length and insertions or deletions at six rearrangement sites could be assigned. Within each subset, clonotype counts were normalized to sorted cell number, after which true diversity and Gini coefficients were computed with the tcR R package. The overlap coefficient, calculated on TCRB nucleotide sequences, was used to measure repertoire sharing. TCRdb's version of the immuneACCESS table is confined to in-frame rearrangements and falls short of the full clone set. An unresolved V gene accounts for under half of the shortfall where checked; the remainder is of unknown origin. V and J calls and clone size are as listed in that table; D and trimming were resolved from the DNA. This sample lists about 220,000 clones; approximately 10% were detected once. The ten largest clones add up to about 1.2% of the sample.

The source is a man younger than 30 in good health. Rearrangement joined TRBV19 to TRBJ1-1; a confident D gene designation cannot be given. Sequencing used central memory CD4+ T cells from blood. The CDR3 protein: CASSERTEAFF. DNA sequence: TGTGCCAGTAGTGAGCGTACTGAAGCTTTCTTT.